This record looks at one T cell receptor (beta chain) sequence and its context. There were TCR beta CDR3 regions amplified from RNA transcripts. HTBI primers drove first-round RT-PCR of the TCR CDR3. TCRdb redid the calling of the multiplex PCR reads with MiXCR, one entry per CDR3 protein. The table has more than 350,000 distinct CDR3 sequences, roughly 15% seen once; the top ten hold roughly 19%. Each 10 ml fresh peripheral blood draw supplied the PBMCs. The record originates from a study of T cells in Graves' hyperthyroidism and ophthalmopathy. CDR3 length: 14 residues. The germline V and J ends were trimmed by 8 bases and 0 bases, with 14 bases remaining between them. Germline-derived CDR1 and CDR2 are GTSNPN and SVGIG (reference sequence).

J is TRBJ2-1 and V is TRBV30; D might be TRBD1 (5 bases). Sequences were obtained from blood. This TCR was sampled from a woman aged 55-70 years with Graves' ophthalmopathy. The CDR3 reads CAGLWQGSYNEQFF. CDR3 sequence (DNA): TGTGCCGGGTTATGGCAGGGCTCCTACAATGAGCAGTTCTTC.